Listed here is a single TCR beta chain. Germline CDR1 reads LNHDA; CDR2 reads SQIVND (reference sequence). Trimming removed 3 bases at V and 0 bases at J, with 11 bases between. This CDR3 spans 16 amino acids. The sample belongs to a study of shared clonotypes between healthy human individuals. Only in-frame clones appear in the TCRdb table, and some are missing; sequencing was by immunoSEQ multiplex PCR. The table has hundreds of thousands of clones, roughly 95% seen once. CD45RO-negative, CCR7-selected cells formed the naive CD8 fraction, which excluded terminally differentiated effector memory CD45RA+ cells. Donors were healthy HIV-negative adults without recently reported acute infections or vaccinations.

The receptor's source is a woman aged 30 to 39 in good health. The material sequenced was naive CD8+ T cells sorted from blood. The gene calls are TRBV19 and TRBJ1-4; D gene unclear. The chain's CDR3 is CASSINPGPTNEKLFF. The CDR3 DNA reads TGTGCCAGTAGTATTAACCCAGGACCAACTAATGAAAAACTGTTTTTT.